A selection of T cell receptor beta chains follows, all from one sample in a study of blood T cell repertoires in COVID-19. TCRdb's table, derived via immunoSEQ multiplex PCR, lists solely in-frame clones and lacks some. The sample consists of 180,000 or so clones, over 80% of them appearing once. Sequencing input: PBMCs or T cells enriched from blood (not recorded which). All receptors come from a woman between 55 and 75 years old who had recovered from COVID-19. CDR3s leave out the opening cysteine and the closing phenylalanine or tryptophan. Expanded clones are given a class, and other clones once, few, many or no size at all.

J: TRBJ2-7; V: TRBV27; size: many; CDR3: ASSPSGWEGKY
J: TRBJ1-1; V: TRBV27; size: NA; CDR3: ASGPFLSNRGTEAF
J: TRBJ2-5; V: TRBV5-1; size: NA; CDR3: ASSLVGGGAGETQY
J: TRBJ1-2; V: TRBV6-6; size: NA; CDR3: ASSRTGGPLANYGYT
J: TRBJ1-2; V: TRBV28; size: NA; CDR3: ASSSNIGQDVHGYT
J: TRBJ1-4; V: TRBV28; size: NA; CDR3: AIREGSPNEKLF
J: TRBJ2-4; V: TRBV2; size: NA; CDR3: ASSATASGAKNIQY
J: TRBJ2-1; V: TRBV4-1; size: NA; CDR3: ASSQDDRASYNEQF
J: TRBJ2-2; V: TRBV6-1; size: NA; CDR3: ASSELAGGTGELF
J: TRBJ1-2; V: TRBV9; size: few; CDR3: ASSVAPRDGYT
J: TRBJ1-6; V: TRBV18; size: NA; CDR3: ASSPGSGPLH
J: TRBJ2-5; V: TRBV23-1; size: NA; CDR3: ASSHSACSGKETQY
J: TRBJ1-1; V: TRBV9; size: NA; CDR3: ASSVVGQGDLRNTEAF
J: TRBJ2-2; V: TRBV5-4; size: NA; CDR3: ASSPTSGGAPGELF
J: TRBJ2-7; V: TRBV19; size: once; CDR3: ASSFTSGYEQY
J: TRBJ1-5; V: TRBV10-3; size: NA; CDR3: AISDYSNQPQH
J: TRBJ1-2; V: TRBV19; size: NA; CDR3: ASSRSGQRNYGYT
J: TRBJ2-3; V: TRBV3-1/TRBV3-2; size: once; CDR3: ASSPSSGRATDTQY
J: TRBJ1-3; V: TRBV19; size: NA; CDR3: ASSIRAAGDGNTIY
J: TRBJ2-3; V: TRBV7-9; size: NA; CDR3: ASSLIGQGALDTQY
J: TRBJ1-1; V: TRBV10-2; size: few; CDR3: ASRIGGEAF
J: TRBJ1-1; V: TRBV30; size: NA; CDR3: AWRGFRNTEAF
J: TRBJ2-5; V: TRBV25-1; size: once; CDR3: ASSVTGRQKTQY
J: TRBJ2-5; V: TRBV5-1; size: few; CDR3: ASSHGTGRETQY
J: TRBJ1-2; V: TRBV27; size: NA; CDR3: ASSSKPRQGVIYGYT
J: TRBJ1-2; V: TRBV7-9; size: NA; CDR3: ASSFSGGGYT
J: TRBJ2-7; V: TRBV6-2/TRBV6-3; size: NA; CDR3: ASSRKLAPSYEQY
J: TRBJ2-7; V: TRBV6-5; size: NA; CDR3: ATKILGTGAHEQY
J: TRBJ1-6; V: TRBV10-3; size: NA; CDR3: AISGAGRNSPLH
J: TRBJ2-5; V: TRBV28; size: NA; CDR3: ASTSRQPRTAQRETQY
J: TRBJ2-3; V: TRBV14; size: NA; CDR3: ASSQGLALRTDTQY
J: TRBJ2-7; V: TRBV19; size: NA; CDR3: ASSMQGAVAYEQY
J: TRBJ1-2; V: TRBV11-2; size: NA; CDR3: ASSLDRGRGYT
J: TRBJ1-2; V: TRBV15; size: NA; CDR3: ATSRERQGYGYT
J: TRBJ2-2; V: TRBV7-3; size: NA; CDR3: ASSLAVVAGGTGELF
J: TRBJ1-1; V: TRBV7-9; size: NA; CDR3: ASSLAPPSEAF
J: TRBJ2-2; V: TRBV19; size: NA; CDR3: ASSASPNGELF
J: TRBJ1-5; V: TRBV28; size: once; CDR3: ASSPAGGKPQH
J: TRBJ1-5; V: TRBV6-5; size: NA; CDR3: ATTVQSNQPQH
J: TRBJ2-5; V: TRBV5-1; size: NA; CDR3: ASSLGQPGETQY
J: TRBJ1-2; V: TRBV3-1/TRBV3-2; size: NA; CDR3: ASSQGQVLSYGYT
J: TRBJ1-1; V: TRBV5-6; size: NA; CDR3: ASSYYRGQWAFEAF
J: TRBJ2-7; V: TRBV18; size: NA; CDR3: ASSPGTSEGYEQY
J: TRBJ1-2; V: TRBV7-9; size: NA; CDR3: ASSLDQGSYGYT
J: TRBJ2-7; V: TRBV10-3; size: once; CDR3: AISGLGAYEQY
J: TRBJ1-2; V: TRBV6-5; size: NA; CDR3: ASRLTGTYGYT
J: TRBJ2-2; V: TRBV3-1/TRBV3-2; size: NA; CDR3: ASSQDRTSASTGELF
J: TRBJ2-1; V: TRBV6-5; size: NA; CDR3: ASTARGTSFAEQF
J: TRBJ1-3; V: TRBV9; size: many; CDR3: ASSLLGGDDTIY
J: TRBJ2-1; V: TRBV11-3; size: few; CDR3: ASSLGGTGKVEQF
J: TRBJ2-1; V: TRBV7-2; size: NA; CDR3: ASSRGQYNEQF
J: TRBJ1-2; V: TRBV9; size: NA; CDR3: ASSPTGAGNYGYT
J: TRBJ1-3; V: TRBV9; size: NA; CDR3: ASSTQGTGNTIY
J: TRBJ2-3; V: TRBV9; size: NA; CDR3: ASSVASGSTDTQY
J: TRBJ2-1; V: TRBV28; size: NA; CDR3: ASSGPGQGAGEQF
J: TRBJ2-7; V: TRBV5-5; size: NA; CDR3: ASSLGGQITYEQY
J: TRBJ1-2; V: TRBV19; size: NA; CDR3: ASRDTVYGYT
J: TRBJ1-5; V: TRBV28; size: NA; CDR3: ASSYPDNYQPQH
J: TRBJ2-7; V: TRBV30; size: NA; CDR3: AWSVGQGYEQY
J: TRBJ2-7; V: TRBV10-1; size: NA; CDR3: ASGEGGYEQY